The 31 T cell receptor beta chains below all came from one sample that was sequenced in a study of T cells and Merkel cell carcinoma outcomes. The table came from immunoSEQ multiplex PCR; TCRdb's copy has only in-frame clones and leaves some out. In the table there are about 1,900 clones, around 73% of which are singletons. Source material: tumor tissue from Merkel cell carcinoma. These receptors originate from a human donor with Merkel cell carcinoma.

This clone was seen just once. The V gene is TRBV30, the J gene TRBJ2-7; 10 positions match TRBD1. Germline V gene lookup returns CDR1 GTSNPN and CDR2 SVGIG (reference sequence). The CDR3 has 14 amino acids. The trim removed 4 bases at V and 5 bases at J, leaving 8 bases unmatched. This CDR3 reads CAWIRQGAKHEQYF. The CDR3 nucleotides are TGTGCCTGGATCCGACAGGGGGCCAAGCACGAGCAGTACTTC.

This chain's CDR3 is CASIRGGAETEAFF. The DNA of the CDR3 is TGTGCCAGCATCCGAGGGGGGGCGGAAACTGAAGCTTTCTTT. This chain links TRBV6-1 with TRBJ1-1, with a tentative D call TRBD1 (6 bases). The CDR3 has 14 amino acids. The V end lost 7 bases, the J end lost 5 bases, and 17 bases lay between the germline ends. Germline values: CDR1 MNHNS, CDR2 SASEGT.

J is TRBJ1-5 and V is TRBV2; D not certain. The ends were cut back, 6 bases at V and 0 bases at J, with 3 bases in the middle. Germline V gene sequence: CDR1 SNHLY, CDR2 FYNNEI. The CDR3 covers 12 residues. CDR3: CASSDSNQPQHF. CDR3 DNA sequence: TGTGCCAGCAGCGATAGCAATCAGCCCCAGCATTTT.

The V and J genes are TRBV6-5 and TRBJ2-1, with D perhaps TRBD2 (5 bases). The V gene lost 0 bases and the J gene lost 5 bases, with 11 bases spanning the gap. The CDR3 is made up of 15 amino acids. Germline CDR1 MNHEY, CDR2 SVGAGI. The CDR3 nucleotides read TGTGCCAGCAGTTACTCGACTGCGGGTGACAATGAGCAGTTCTTC. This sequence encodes CASSYSTAGDNEQFF.

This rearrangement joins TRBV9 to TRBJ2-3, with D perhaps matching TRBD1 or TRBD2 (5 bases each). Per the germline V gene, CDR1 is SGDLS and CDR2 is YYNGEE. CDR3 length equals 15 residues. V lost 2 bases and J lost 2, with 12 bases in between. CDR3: CASSVRDPHTDTQYF. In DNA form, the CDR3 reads TGTGCCAGCAGCGTCCGGGACCCCCACACAGATACGCAGTATTTT.

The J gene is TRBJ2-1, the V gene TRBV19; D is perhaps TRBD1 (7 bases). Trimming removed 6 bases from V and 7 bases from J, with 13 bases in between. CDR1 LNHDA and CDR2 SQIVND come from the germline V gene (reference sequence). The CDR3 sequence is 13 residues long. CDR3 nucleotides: TGTGCCAGTAGGGGCAGGGGGGTGAATGAGCAGTTCTTC. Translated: CASRGRGVNEQFF.

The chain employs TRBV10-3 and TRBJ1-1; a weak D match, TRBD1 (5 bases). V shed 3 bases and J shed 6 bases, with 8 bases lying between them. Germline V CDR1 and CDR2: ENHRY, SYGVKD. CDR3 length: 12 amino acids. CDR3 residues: CAISDREAEAFF. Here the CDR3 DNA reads TGTGCCATCAGTGACAGGGAGGCTGAAGCTTTCTTT.

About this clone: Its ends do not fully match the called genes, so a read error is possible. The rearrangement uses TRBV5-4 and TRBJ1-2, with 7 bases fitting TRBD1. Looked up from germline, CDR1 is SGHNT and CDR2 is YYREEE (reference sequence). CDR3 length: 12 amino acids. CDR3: CASSLTGTAELF. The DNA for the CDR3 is TGTGCCAGCAGCTTAACCGGGACAGCTGAACTATTC.

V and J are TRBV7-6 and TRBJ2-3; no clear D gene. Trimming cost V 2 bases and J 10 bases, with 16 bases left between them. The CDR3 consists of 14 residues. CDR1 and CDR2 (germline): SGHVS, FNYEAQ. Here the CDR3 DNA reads TGTGCCAGCAGCTTAAAGTACGACTCAGGAGCGCAGTATTTT. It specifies CASSLKYDSGAQYF. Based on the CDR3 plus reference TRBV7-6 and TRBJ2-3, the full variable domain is GAGVSQSPRYKVTKRGQDVALRCDPISGHVSLYWYRQALGQGPEFLTYFNYEAQQDKSGLPNDRFSAERPEGSISTLTIQRTEQRDSAMYRCASSLKYDSGAQYFGPGTRLTVL.

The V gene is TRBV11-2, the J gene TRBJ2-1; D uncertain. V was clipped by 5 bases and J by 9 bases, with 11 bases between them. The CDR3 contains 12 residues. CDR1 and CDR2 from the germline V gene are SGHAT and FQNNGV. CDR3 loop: CASSPRLAEQFF. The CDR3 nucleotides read TGTGCCAGCAGCCCCAGGCTGGCTGAGCAGTTCTTC.

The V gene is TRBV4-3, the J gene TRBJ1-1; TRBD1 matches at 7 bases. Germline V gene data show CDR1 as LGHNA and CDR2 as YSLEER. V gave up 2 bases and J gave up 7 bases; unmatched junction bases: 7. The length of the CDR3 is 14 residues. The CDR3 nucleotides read TGCGCCAGCAGCCAAACGACCGGGACAGATGAAGCTTTCTTT. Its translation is CASSQTTGTDEAFF.

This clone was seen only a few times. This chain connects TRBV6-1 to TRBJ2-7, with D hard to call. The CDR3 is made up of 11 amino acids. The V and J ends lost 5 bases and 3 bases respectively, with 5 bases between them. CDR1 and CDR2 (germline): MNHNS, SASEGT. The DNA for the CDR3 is TGTGCCAGCAGTCCCTACTACGAGCAGTACTTC. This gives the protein CASSPYYEQYF.

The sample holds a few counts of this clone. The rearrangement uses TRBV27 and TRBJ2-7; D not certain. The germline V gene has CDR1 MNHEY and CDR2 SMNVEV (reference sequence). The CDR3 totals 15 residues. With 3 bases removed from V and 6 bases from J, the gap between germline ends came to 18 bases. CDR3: CASSFSVSSSGEQYF. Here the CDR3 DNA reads TGTGCCAGCAGTTTCAGTGTCTCCAGCTCGGGCGAGCAGTACTTC.

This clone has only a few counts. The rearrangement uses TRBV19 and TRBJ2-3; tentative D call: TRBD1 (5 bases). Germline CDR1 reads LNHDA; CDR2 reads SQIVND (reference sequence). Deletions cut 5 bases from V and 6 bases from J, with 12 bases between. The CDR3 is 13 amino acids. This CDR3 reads CASSVGPRDTQYF. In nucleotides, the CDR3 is TGTGCCAGTAGTGTGGGGCCTAGGGATACGCAGTATTTT.

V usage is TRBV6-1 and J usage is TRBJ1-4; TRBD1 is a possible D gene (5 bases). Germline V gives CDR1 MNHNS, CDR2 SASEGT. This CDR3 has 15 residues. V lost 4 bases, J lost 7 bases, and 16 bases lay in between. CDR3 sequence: CASSGGFRVGEKLFF. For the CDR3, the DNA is TGTGCCAGCAGTGGGGGGTTTAGGGTTGGTGAAAAACTGTTTTTT.

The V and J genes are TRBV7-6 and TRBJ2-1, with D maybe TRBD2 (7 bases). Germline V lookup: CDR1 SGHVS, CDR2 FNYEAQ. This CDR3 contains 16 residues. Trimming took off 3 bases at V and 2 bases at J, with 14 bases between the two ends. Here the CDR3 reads CASSLGGGLTYNEQFF. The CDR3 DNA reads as TGTGCCAGCAGCTTGGGGGGGGGCCTCACCTACAATGAGCAGTTCTTC. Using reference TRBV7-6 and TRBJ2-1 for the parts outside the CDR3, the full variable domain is GAGVSQSPRYKVTKRGQDVALRCDPISGHVSLYWYRQALGQGPEFLTYFNYEAQQDKSGLPNDRFSAERPEGSISTLTIQRTEQRDSAMYRCASSLGGGLTYNEQFFGPGTRLTVL.

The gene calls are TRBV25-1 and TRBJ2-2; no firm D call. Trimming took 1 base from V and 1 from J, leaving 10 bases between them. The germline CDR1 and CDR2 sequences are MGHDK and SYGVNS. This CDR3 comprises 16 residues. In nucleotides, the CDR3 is TGTGCCAGCAGTGAATTTCAACAGCTGAACACCGGGGAGCTGTTTTTT. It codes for CASSEFQQLNTGELFF. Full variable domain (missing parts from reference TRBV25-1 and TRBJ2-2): EADIYQTPRYLVIGTGKKITLECSQTMGHDKMYWYQQDPGMELHLIHYSYGVNSTEKGDLSSESTVSRIRTEHFPLTLESARPSHTSQYLCASSEFQQLNTGELFFGEGSRLTVL.

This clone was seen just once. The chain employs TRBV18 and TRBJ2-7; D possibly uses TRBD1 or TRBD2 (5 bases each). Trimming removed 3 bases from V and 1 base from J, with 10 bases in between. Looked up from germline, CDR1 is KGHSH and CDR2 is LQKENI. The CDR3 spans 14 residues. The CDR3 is CASSPRDGSYEQYF. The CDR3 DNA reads TGTGCCAGCTCACCCCGGGACGGGTCCTACGAGCAGTACTTC.

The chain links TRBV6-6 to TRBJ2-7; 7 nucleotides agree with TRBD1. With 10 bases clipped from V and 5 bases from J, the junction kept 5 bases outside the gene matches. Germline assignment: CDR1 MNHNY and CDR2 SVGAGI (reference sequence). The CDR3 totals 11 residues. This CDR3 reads CATLTGDEQYF. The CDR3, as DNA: TGTGCCACCCTCACAGGGGACGAGCAGTACTTC.

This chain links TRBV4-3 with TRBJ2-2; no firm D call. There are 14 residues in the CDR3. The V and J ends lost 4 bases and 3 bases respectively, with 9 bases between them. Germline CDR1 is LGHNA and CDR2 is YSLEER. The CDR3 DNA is TGCGCCAGCAGCCCCGCCCCAGACACCGGGGAGCTGTTTTTT. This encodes CASSPAPDTGELFF.

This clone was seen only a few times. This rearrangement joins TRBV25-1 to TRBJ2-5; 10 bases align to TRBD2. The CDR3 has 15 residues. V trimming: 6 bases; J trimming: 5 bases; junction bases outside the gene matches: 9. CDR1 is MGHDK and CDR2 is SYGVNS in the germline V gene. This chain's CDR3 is CASSPGTSAGETQYF. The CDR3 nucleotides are TGTGCCAGCAGCCCCGGGACTAGCGCGGGGGAGACCCAGTACTTC.

In nucleotides, the CDR3 is TGTGCCAGCAGCCCATTACCGGGACAGGGTAGCGAGCAGTTCTTC. It yields the protein CASSPLPGQGSEQFF. This chain uses TRBV7-2 with TRBJ2-1; TRBD1 matches at 9 bases. Germline V gives CDR1 SGHTA, CDR2 FQGNSA. The J segment lost 10 bases and the V segment lost 5 bases, leaving 12 bases of the junction unmatched. The CDR3 spans 15 residues.

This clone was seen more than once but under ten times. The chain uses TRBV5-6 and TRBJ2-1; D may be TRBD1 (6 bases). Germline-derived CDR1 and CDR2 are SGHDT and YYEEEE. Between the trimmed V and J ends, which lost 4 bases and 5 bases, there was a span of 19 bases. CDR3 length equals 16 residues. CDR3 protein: CASSRDTWTANNEQFF. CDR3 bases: TGTGCCAGCAGCCGGGACACCTGGACTGCCAACAATGAGCAGTTCTTC.

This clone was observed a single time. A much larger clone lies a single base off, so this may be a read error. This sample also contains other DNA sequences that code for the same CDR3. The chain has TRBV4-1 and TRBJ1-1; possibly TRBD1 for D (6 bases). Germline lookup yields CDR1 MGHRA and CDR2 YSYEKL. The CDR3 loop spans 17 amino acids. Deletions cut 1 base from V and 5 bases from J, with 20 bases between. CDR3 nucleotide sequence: TGCGCCAGCAGCCAAGTAGTCGCTTCGACAGGATCTACTGAAGCTTTCTTT. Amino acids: CASSQVVASTGSTEAFF.

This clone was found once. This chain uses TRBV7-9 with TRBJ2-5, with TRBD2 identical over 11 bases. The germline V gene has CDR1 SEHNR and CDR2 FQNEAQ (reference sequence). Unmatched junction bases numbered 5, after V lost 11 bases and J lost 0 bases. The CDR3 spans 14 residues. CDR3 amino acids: CASELAGDQETQYF. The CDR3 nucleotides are TGTGCCTCAGAACTAGCGGGGGACCAAGAGACCCAGTACTTC.

The CDR3 nucleotides are TGTGCCAGCAGCTTCACAGGGCGGGACGCTGAAGCTTTCTTT. This codes for CASSFTGRDAEAFF. This chain links TRBV5-6 with TRBJ1-1; the D gene is possibly TRBD1 (6 bases). The V end lost 2 bases, the J end lost 6 bases, and 14 bases lay between the germline ends. Looked up from germline, CDR1 is SGHDT and CDR2 is YYEEEE. CDR3 size: 14 residues.

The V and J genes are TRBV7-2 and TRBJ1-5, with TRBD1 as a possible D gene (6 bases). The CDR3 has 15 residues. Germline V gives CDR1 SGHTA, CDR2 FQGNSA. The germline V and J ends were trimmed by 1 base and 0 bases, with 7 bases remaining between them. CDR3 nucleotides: TGTGCCAGCAGCTTAGGGACAGCTAGCAATCAGCCCCAGCATTTT. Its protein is CASSLGTASNQPQHF. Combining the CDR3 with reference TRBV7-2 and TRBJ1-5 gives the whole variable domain GAGVSQSPSNKVTEKGKDVELRCDPISGHTALYWYRQSLGQGLEFLIYFQGNSAPDKSGLPSDRFSAERTGGSVSTLTIQRTQQEDSAVYLCASSLGTASNQPQHFGDGTRLSIL.

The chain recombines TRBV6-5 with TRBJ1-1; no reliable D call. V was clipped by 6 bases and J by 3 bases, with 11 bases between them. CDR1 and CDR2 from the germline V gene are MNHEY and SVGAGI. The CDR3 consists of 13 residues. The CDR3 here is CASRYYRDTEAFF. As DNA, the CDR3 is TGTGCCAGCAGATATTACAGAGACACTGAAGCTTTCTTT.

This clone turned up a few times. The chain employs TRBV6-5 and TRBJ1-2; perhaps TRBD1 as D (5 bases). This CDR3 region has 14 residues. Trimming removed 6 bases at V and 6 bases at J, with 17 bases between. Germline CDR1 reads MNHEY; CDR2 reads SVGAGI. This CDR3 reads CASSTWGRDHGYTF. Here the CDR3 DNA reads TGTGCCAGCAGCACCTGGGGCAGAGACCATGGCTACACCTTC.

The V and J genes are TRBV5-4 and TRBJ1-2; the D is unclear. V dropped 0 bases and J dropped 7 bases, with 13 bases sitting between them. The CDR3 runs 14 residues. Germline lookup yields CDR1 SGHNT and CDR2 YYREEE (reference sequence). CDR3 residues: CASSLAVAGLGYTF. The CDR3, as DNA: TGTGCCAGCAGCTTGGCTGTGGCTGGACTTGGCTACACCTTC. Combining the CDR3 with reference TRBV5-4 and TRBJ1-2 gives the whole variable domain ETGVTQSPTHLIKTRGQQVTLRCSSQSGHNTVSWYQQALGQGPQFIFQYYREEENGRGNFPPRFSGLQFPNYSSELNVNALELDDSALYLCASSLAVAGLGYTFGSGTRLTVV.

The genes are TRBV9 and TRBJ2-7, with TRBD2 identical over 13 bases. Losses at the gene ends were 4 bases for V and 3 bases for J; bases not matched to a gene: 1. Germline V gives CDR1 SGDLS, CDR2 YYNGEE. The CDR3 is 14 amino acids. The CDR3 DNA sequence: TGTGCCAGCAGCACTAGCGGGGGGGACTACGAGCAGTACTTC. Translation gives CASSTSGGDYEQYF.